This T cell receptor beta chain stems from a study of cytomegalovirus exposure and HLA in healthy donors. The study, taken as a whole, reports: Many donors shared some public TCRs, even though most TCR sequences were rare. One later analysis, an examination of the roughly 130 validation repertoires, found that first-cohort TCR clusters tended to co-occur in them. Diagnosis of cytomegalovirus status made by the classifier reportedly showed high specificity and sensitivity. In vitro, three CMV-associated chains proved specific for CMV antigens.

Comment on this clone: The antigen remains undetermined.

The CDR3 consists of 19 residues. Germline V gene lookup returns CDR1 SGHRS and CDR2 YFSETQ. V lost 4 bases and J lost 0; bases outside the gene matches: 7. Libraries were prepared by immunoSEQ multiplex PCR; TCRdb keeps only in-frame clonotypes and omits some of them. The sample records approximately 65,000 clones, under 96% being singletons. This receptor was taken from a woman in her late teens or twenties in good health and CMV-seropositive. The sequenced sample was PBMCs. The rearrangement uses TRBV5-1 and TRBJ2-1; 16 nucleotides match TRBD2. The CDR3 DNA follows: TGCGCCAGCAGCACGGGGGGGACTAGCGGGAGGGGCTCCTACAATGAGCAGTTCTTC. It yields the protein CASSTGGTSGRGSYNEQFF.